This T cell receptor beta chain is drawn from a study of identical twins. One entry per CDR3 protein, called by TCRdb with MiXCR from the 5' RACE reads. The top ten hold about 0.48% of the sample, which has 400,000 to 600,000 distinct CDR3 sequences, about a fifth seen once. V was cut by 0 bases and J by 5 bases, with 12 bases left in between. Germline CDR1 SGHRS, CDR2 YFSETQ. The CDR3 contains 15 residues. This clonotype was observed a few times. Its antigen is still unknown. Regarding the study as a whole: In beta out-of-frame sequences, the excess sharing between twins was weaker. Twin pairs' shared out-of-frame alpha sequences were enriched in low generation probability. Findings depended on cross-sectional statistics rather than tracking the same donors.

Another study also made use of these data, one on yellow fever vaccine responses in identical twins.

The sample was CD4+ T cells sorted from blood. The chain uses TRBV5-1 and TRBJ2-1; no definite D call. The clonotype was recovered from a woman in her late teens or twenties in good health. This chain's CDR3 is CASSLEAIRNNEQFF. Written as DNA, the CDR3 is TGCGCCAGCAGCTTGGAGGCAATCAGAAACAATGAGCAGTTCTTC.